These T cell receptor beta chains were read from a single sample in a study of blood T cell repertoires in COVID-19. Profiled with immunoSEQ multiplex PCR; TCRdb holds only in-frame clones, not every one. The sample lists 70,000 or so clones; over 75% were seen once. Specimen: peripheral blood. The receptors were sampled from a man in his 70s with active or convalescent COVID-19. The CDR3 runs from the conserved cysteine through the conserved F or W. D genes are given only for firm matches. The listing skips clone size in some rows; elsewhere it reads once, few, many or a size class.

V gene	clone size	D gene	J gene	CDR3 protein	CDR3 DNA
TRBV19	NA	TRBD1	TRBJ2-3	CASSNPRDRVTDTQYF	TGTGCCAGTAGTAACCCCCGGGACAGGGTAACAGATACGCAGTATTTT
TRBV19	NA	TRBD2	TRBJ2-3	CASSIGLAGGGTDTQYF	TGTGCCAGTAGTATTGGTCTAGCGGGAGGGGGCACAGATACGCAGTATTTT
TRBV2	few	NA	TRBJ2-7	CASGRDTYEQYF	TGTGCCAGCGGGCGTGATACATACGAGCAGTACTTC
TRBV6-5	NA	NA	TRBJ1-4	CASSNGREKLFF	TGTGCCAGCAGTAACGGGAGAGAAAAACTGTTTTTT
TRBV6-5	NA	TRBD1	TRBJ2-1	CASTAGGIRNEQFF	TGTGCCAGCACCGCAGGGGGCATAAGAAATGAGCAGTTCTTC
TRBV28	NA	NA	TRBJ1-1	CASSSNLNTEAFF	TGTGCCAGCAGTTCCAATTTGAACACTGAAGCTTTCTTT
TRBV5-1	NA	TRBD2	TRBJ2-7	CASSFVLAGRGYEQYF	TGCGCCAGCAGCTTTGTCCTAGCGGGAAGAGGGTACGAGCAGTACTTC
TRBV3-1/TRBV3-2	NA	NA	TRBJ2-1	CASSTTQGNEQFF	TGTGCCAGCAGCACAACACAGGGCAATGAGCAGTTCTTC
TRBV9	NA	TRBD1	TRBJ1-5	CASSVGPRQGYQPQHF	TGTGCCAGCAGCGTAGGTCCGAGACAGGGGTATCAGCCCCAGCATTTT
TRBV5-1	NA	NA	TRBJ2-6	CASSSAGANVLTF	TGCGCCAGCAGCTCCGCTGGGGCCAACGTCCTGACTTTC
TRBV6-5	NA	TRBD2	TRBJ2-1	CASTGLTSGSIEQFF	TGTGCCAGCACTGGGCTGACTAGCGGGAGTATTGAGCAGTTCTTC
TRBV27	NA	NA	TRBJ2-7	CASSLQADGFYEQYF	TGTGCCAGCAGTTTACAAGCGGATGGGTTCTACGAGCAGTACTTC
TRBV18	NA	TRBD1	TRBJ1-4	CASSRQGTEKLFF	TGTGCCAGCTCAAGACAGGGGACAGAAAAACTGTTTTTT
TRBV30	NA	NA	TRBJ2-5	CAWSLQETQYF	TGTGCCTGGAGCCTGCAAGAGACCCAGTACTTC
TRBV6-2/TRBV6-3	NA	NA	TRBJ1-5	CASSLGGIQPQHF	TGTGCCAGCAGTTTGGGGGGGATTCAGCCCCAGCATTTT